This T cell receptor beta chain originates from a study of T-cell memory formation after mild COVID-19. Study details: The two donors had largely donor-specific TCR clusters. Findings and limits, study-wide: Several responding clones turned up in pre-infection memory, indicating that cross-reactive memory may have taken part. Whether second-wave clones peaking at day 37 were SARS-CoV-2 specific went unconfirmed.

This clonotype appeared once. The antigen remains undetermined. Constant-segment primers served in 5'RACE that generated TCR alpha and TCR beta cDNA libraries bearing sample barcodes and UMIs. TCRdb reanalysed the 5' RACE reads using MiXCR and keeps one entry per CDR3 protein. The sample gives about 90,000 distinct CDR3 sequences, roughly 16% of which show up once; about two fifths is in the top ten. This clonotype was obtained from a man between 18 and 35 years old who had mild COVID-19 (a few samples of this study predate the infection). Cell type and time point are not known. The sample consisted of PBMCs or a T cell subset sorted from them (not recorded which).

DNA of the CDR3: TGTGCCAGCAACACAGAGACCCAGTACTTC. Its translation is CASNTETQYF. The V call is TRBV2, the J call TRBJ2-5; D remains unclear. Trimming shortened V by 7 bases and J by 4 bases, and 4 bases separated the two germline ends. The CDR3 contains 10 residues. Germline CDR1 and CDR2: SNHLY and FYNNEI.